One sample yielded the 21 T cell receptor beta chains listed below, sequenced in a study of blood T cell repertoires in COVID-19. Some clones are missing from TCRdb's copy, which holds only in-frame ones; the method was immunoSEQ multiplex PCR. The data hold about 380,000 clones, with 87% observed a single time. Sequences were obtained from PBMCs or T cells enriched from blood (not recorded which). All receptors come from a woman aged 30 to 39 who had recovered from COVID-19.

This clone was detected only a few times. The same CDR3 also results from other DNA sequences found in this sample. J is TRBJ1-1 and V is TRBV7-9; D gene unclear. There are 12 residues in the CDR3. Germline V gene sequence: CDR1 SEHNR, CDR2 FQNEAQ (reference sequence). The ends were cut back, 5 bases at V and 3 bases at J, with 7 bases in the middle. CDR3 sequence: CASSPPYTEAFF. As DNA, the CDR3 is TGTGCCAGCAGCCCCCCTTACACTGAAGCTTTCTTT.

The rearrangement links TRBV3-1 (or the pseudogene TRBV3-2) to TRBJ1-2; TRBD1 agrees at 8 bases. The CDR3 has 14 amino acids. Trimming at V came to 0 bases and at J to 7 bases, leaving 4 bases not matched to a gene. Germline V CDR1 and CDR2: LGHDT, YNNKEL (reference sequence). The CDR3 spells CASSQDRGTGGYTF. In DNA form, the CDR3 reads TGTGCCAGCAGCCAAGATAGGGGGACAGGTGGCTACACCTTC.

The chain combines TRBV4-1 with TRBJ1-2; no clear D gene. The CDR3 is 14 amino acids. Germline CDR1 and CDR2: MGHRA and YSYEKL. V lost 1 base, J lost 2 bases, and 8 bases lay in between. The CDR3: CASSQAGRNYGYTF. The CDR3, as DNA: TGCGCCAGCAGCCAAGCGGGGAGGAACTATGGCTACACCTTC.

This sequence joins TRBV27 and TRBJ2-1; 12 nucleotides line up with TRBD2. The V and J ends lost 8 bases and 1 base, in that order; junction bases with no gene match: 12. This CDR3 contains 18 residues. CDR1 is MNHEY and CDR2 is SMNVEV in the germline V gene (reference sequence). The CDR3 sequence is CASGPASGRAGSYNEQFF. CDR3 nucleotide sequence: TGTGCCAGCGGCCCGGCTAGCGGGAGGGCCGGTTCCTACAATGAGCAGTTCTTC.

The gene calls are TRBV7-8 and TRBJ1-3, with TRBD1 matching 7 bases. V trimming: 6 bases; J trimming: 4 bases; junction bases outside the gene matches: 12. Germline values: CDR1 SGHVS, CDR2 FQNEAQ. CDR3 length: 16 residues. The CDR3 here is CASRQTGMGSGNTIYF. In nucleotides, the CDR3 is TGTGCCAGCAGACAGACAGGGATGGGGTCCGGAAACACCATATATTTT.

This clone occurred once. CDR3 sequence (DNA): TGTGCCAGCAGTTTTCGGGACTATAATGAGCAGTTCTTC. Encoded protein: CASSFRDYNEQFF. This chain uses TRBV12-3 or TRBV12-4 with TRBJ2-1; 7 nucleotides agree with TRBD2. This CDR3 has 13 amino acids. V shed 3 bases, J shed 7 bases, and the junction held 3 bases outside the gene matches.

The chain combines TRBV28 with TRBJ2-5; 10 bases agree with TRBD2. V lost 3 bases to trimming and J lost 1 base; unmatched junction nucleotides: 8. Germline loops: CDR1 MDHEN, CDR2 SYDVKM. The CDR3 runs to 17 residues. This CDR3 is CASSFRLAGDPQETQYF. Written as DNA, the CDR3 is TGTGCCAGCAGTTTTCGGCTAGCGGGAGACCCCCAAGAGACCCAGTACTTC. Filled out from reference TRBV28 and TRBJ2-5, the complete variable domain reads DVKVTQSSRYLVKRTGEKVFLECVQDMDHENMFWYRQDPGLGLRLIYFSYDVKMKEKGDIPEGYSVSREKKERFSLILESASTNQTSMYLCASSFRLAGDPQETQYFGPGTRLLVL.

The rearrangement uses TRBV6-1 and TRBJ2-3, with 7 bases matching TRBD1. Germline V gives CDR1 MNHNS, CDR2 SASEGT. V trimming: 0 bases; J trimming: 10 bases; junction bases outside the gene matches: 7. This CDR3 has 14 residues. CDR3 DNA: TGTGCCAGCAGTGAAGCGGACAGGCCCTCCCCGCAGTATTTT. Translation gives CASSEADRPSPQYF.

In this sample, this clone turned up once. The J gene is TRBJ2-7, the V gene TRBV3-1 (or the pseudogene TRBV3-2); TRBD1 is a possible D gene (6 bases). Trimming left V 4 bases short and J 0 bases short, with 16 bases between. Germline V gene lookup returns CDR1 LGHDT and CDR2 YNNKEL (reference sequence). CDR3 length equals 16 residues. The CDR3 loop reads CASSPTSGTPSYEQYF. As DNA, the CDR3 is TGTGCCAGCAGCCCGACTTCCGGGACACCCTCCTACGAGCAGTACTTC.

This rearrangement joins TRBV28 to TRBJ2-7; TRBD1 aligns across 9 bases. With 5 bases clipped from V and 0 bases from J, the junction kept 5 bases outside the gene matches. CDR1 and CDR2 (germline): MDHEN, SYDVKM. The CDR3 contains 15 residues. This chain's CDR3 is CASSRTGASSYEQYF. In DNA form, the CDR3 reads TGTGCCAGCAGTAGGACAGGGGCCAGCTCCTACGAGCAGTACTTC.

The chain uses TRBV9 and TRBJ1-2; the match to TRBD1 covers 7 bases. With V trimmed by 4 bases and J by 8 bases, 11 bases remained unmatched. This CDR3 spans 14 amino acids. Looked up from germline, CDR1 is SGDLS and CDR2 is YYNGEE. The CDR3 nucleotides are TGTGCCAGCAGCTCCGCAGGAGGGGGCAACGGCTACACCTTC. Translating it yields CASSSAGGGNGYTF.

This chain links TRBV11-3 with TRBJ1-1, with D maybe TRBD1 (5 bases). Trimming cost V 1 base and J 7 bases, with 13 bases left between them. Germline V gives CDR1 SGHNT, CDR2 YENEEA. The CDR3 extends over 14 amino acids. Written as DNA, the CDR3 is TGTGCCAGCAGCTTAGGGAGGGGCCGTGATGAAGCTTTCTTT. The encoded protein is CASSLGRGRDEAFF.

This sequence joins TRBV27 and TRBJ2-6; no definite D call. Deletions cut 5 bases from V and 0 bases from J, with 5 bases between. This CDR3 contains 14 residues. In germline, CDR1 is MNHEY, CDR2 SMNVEV (reference sequence). CDR3: CASSRSSGANVLTF. The CDR3 DNA follows: TGTGCCAGCAGTAGGAGCTCTGGGGCCAACGTCCTGACTTTC. The full variable domain, with the rest looked up from reference TRBV27 and TRBJ2-6, is EAQVTQNPRYLITVTGKKLTVTCSQNMNHEYMSWYRQDPGLGLRQIYYSMNVEVTDKGDVPEGYKVSRKEKRNFPLILESPSPNQTSLYFCASSRSSGANVLTFGAGSRLTVL.

This sequence joins TRBV2 and TRBJ2-7, with TRBD2 as a possible D gene (5 bases). The ends were cut back, 6 bases at V and 6 bases at J, with 21 bases in the middle. This CDR3 spans 15 amino acids. Germline values: CDR1 SNHLY, CDR2 FYNNEI. The CDR3 reads CASSPSGVEGSEQYF. The CDR3 region has the DNA TGTGCCAGCAGCCCCTCCGGGGTCGAAGGGAGCGAGCAGTACTTC.

A few counts support this clone. V and J are TRBV14 and TRBJ2-7; the match to TRBD1 covers 7 bases. The CDR3 totals 15 residues. From germline, CDR1 is SGHDN and CDR2 FVKESK. V was pared by 4 bases and J by 3 bases, with 9 bases of the junction left unmatched. The CDR3 nucleotides are TGTGCCAGCAGCCTCTACAGGGGCCTGAACTACGAGCAGTACTTC. Translated: CASSLYRGLNYEQYF.

As to this clone: One junction end does not reproduce the germline sequence, and a read error may be involved. The V gene is TRBV2, the J gene TRBJ2-7; no clear D gene. The germline CDR1 and CDR2 sequences are SNHLY and FYNNEI. This CDR3 contains 12 residues. CDR3 amino acids: CASIQTSFEQYF. CDR3 bases: TGTGCCAGCATACAAACCTCCTTCGAGCAGTACTTC.

This chain joins TRBV27 and TRBJ1-2, with D tentatively TRBD1 (5 bases). The CDR3 has 12 residues. CDR1 is MNHEY and CDR2 is SMNVEV in the germline V gene (reference sequence). Deletions cut 6 bases from V and 8 bases from J, with 13 bases between. The CDR3 nucleotides read TGTGCCAGCAGCCGGTGGGGGGACGGCTACACCTTC. Residues: CASSRWGDGYTF.

This chain connects TRBV18 to TRBJ2-6; TRBD1 agrees at 7 bases. V lost 4 bases, J lost 0 bases, and 9 bases stayed unmatched. The germline CDR1 and CDR2 sequences are KGHSH and LQKENI. The CDR3 loop spans 18 amino acids. The CDR3 is CASSLRTGEFSGANVLTF. Here the CDR3 DNA reads TGTGCCAGCTCACTCCGGACAGGAGAATTCTCTGGGGCCAACGTCCTGACTTTC.

The chain links TRBV4-1 to TRBJ1-1; the D is unclear. This CDR3 is 15 amino acids long. V gave up 1 base and J gave up 4 bases, with 13 bases separating them. CDR1 MGHRA and CDR2 YSYEKL come from the germline V gene. The CDR3 DNA is TGCGCCAGCAGCCAAGGGGAAGGGAGTGGCACTGAAGCTTTCTTT. It is translated as CASSQGEGSGTEAFF.

The V call is TRBV5-1, the J call TRBJ1-1, with 7 bases fitting TRBD1. CDR1 and CDR2 (germline): SGHRS, YFSETQ. The CDR3 runs to 14 residues. The V gene end was trimmed by 2 bases and the J gene end by 4 bases; junction bases not matched to a gene: 5. CDR3 nucleotides: TGCGCCAGCAGCTTATTAGACAGGGCCACTGAAGCTTTCTTT. This codes for CASSLLDRATEAFF. The full variable domain, rest sourced from reference TRBV5-1 and TRBJ1-1, is KAGVTQTPRYLIKTRGQQVTLSCSPISGHRSVSWYQQTPGQGLQFLFEYFSETQRNKGNFPGRFSGRQFSNSRSEMNVSTLELGDSALYLCASSLLDRATEAFFGQGTRLTVV.

The rearrangement uses TRBV7-9 and TRBJ2-1; 8 bases align to TRBD2. The CDR3 covers 14 residues. Germline lookup yields CDR1 SEHNR and CDR2 FQNEAQ (reference sequence). The trim removed 2 bases at V and 4 bases at J, leaving 1 base unmatched. The CDR3 DNA is TGTGCCAGCAGCTTACTAGCGGGTTACAATGAGCAGTTCTTC. It specifies CASSLLAGYNEQFF.